One and the same sample provided the 29 T cell receptor beta chains below, sequenced in a study of T cell responses to AZD1222 COVID-19 vaccine (dated by TCRdb to about 2021). To prepare the library, the immunoSEQ multiplex PCR assay was applied. As stored in TCRdb, this immuneACCESS dataset retains in-frame rearrangements with V and J assigned. A fraction of the clones does not appear; measured against another copy, unresolved V genes explain less than half of the discrepancy, and the remainder lacks a known reason. The sample contains under 140,000 clones, just under 95% of them found a single time. Clones ranked in the top ten supply roughly 7.6% of the sample. Interpreted using the paper, the time point label stands for: baseline before first vaccination. This material consisted of peripheral blood, taken on day 0 of AZD1222 vaccination. These receptor sequences come from an adult in good health.

The J gene is TRBJ1-5, the V gene TRBV28, with TRBD1 as a possible D gene (5 bases). The germline CDR1 and CDR2 sequences are MDHEN and SYDVKM. V lost 7 bases, J lost 3 bases, and 10 bases lay in between. CDR3 length: 13 residues. The DNA of the CDR3 is TGTGCCAGCATGGGGGGAATCAATCAGCCCCAGCATTTT. Protein product: CASMGGINQPQHF.

The chain uses TRBV18 and TRBJ2-4; D gene ambiguous. CDR1 and CDR2 (germline): KGHSH, LQKENI. The CDR3 is 14 residues long. Trimming stripped 3 bases from V and 0 bases from J, with 6 bases between. The CDR3 reads CASSPDVAKNIQYF. The CDR3, as DNA: TGTGCCAGCTCACCTGACGTAGCCAAAAACATTCAGTACTTC.

This chain links TRBV20-1 with TRBJ1-2; a possible D gene is TRBD1 (5 bases). Germline V lookup: CDR1 DFQATT, CDR2 SNEGSKA (reference sequence). The CDR3 loop spans 11 amino acids. The ends were cut back, 4 bases at V and 6 bases at J, with 9 bases in the middle. This CDR3 is CSAMRDDGYTF. The CDR3 nucleotides are TGCAGTGCTATGAGGGACGATGGCTACACCTTC.

In DNA, the CDR3 is TGTGCCAGCAGCCAGGATCAGGGGGTGGACTATGGCTACACCTTC. Its protein product is CASSQDQGVDYGYTF. The genes are TRBV3-1 (or the pseudogene TRBV3-2) and TRBJ1-2; 7 bases agree with TRBD1. CDR3 length: 15 amino acids. With 3 bases clipped from V and 3 bases from J, the junction kept 7 bases outside the gene matches. Germline CDR1 LGHDT, CDR2 YNNKEL (reference sequence).

The chain employs TRBV19 and TRBJ1-5; weak D call: TRBD1 (6 bases). V was trimmed by 3 bases and J by 2 bases, leaving 17 bases between them. The germline V gene encodes CDR1 LNHDA and CDR2 SQIVND (reference sequence). The CDR3 is 17 amino acids. The CDR3 DNA is TGTGCCAGTAGTATTTCAGGGGCGATTATAGGCAATCAGCCCCAGCATTTT. This sequence encodes CASSISGAIIGNQPQHF.

Only one count was recorded for this clone. The J gene is TRBJ1-1, the V gene TRBV6-5; 10 bases fit TRBD1. This CDR3 contains 14 residues. V lost 6 bases, J lost 8 bases, and 9 bases stayed unmatched. Germline CDR1 reads MNHEY; CDR2 reads SVGAGI. The chain's CDR3 is CASSRGGQGFEAFF. Written as DNA, the CDR3 is TGTGCCAGCAGCCGGGGGGGACAGGGGTTCGAAGCTTTCTTT.

This chain connects TRBV3-1 (or the pseudogene TRBV3-2) to TRBJ1-3, with a tentative D call TRBD1 (6 bases). Per germline, CDR1 LGHDT and CDR2 YNNKEL (reference sequence). The V end was cut by 4 bases, the J end by 4 bases, with 17 bases between. The CDR3 consists of 16 residues. CDR3 bases: TGTGCCAGCAGCCCTACGGACAGACCTACGGGAAACACCATATATTTT. It is translated as CASSPTDRPTGNTIYF.

This chain joins TRBV14 and TRBJ1-5, with no clear D. Germline CDR1 and CDR2: SGHDN and FVKESK. The CDR3 extends over 13 amino acids. The germline V and J ends were trimmed by 5 bases and 2 bases, with 7 bases remaining between them. CDR3 bases: TGTGCCAGCAGCAGGGTCGGCAATCAGCCCCAGCATTTT. Amino acids: CASSRVGNQPQHF.

This clone was recorded once. Written as DNA, the CDR3 is TGTGCCAGCAGTTTAGGAGGGTGGACTGAAGCTTTCTTT. This translates into CASSLGGWTEAFF. The rearrangement uses TRBV28 and TRBJ1-1; the D is unclear. This CDR3 is 13 amino acids long. The V gene's germline CDR1 is MDHEN and CDR2 SYDVKM. V gave up 2 bases and J gave up 5 bases, with 9 bases separating them.

This chain links TRBV5-4 with TRBJ2-2; 7 nucleotides line up with TRBD2. With V trimmed by 3 bases and J by 4 bases, 6 bases remained unmatched. In germline, CDR1 is SGHNT, CDR2 YYREEE (reference sequence). The CDR3 sequence is 15 residues long. The CDR3 here is CASSYGLVATGELFF. In DNA form, the CDR3 reads TGTGCCAGCAGCTACGGACTAGTGGCCACCGGGGAGCTGTTTTTT.

This clone was recorded only once. The same CDR3 also results from other DNA sequences found in this sample. The V and J genes are TRBV6-1 and TRBJ2-5; TRBD2 matches 12 bases. CDR1 and CDR2 from the germline V gene are MNHNS and SASEGT. The CDR3 contains 15 residues. The junction had 3 bases not matched to a gene; V was cut back by 2 bases and J by 5 bases. CDR3 in amino acids: CASSELAGGPETQYF. DNA of the CDR3: TGTGCCAGCAGTGAACTAGCGGGGGGGCCGGAGACCCAGTACTTC.

The rearrangement uses TRBV2 and TRBJ1-3, with D hard to call. The CDR3 totals 13 residues. Trimming took off 4 bases at V and 3 bases at J, with 7 bases between the two ends. Germline V gives CDR1 SNHLY, CDR2 FYNNEI. The CDR3: CASSAALGNTIYF. In nucleotides, the CDR3 is TGTGCCAGCAGTGCCGCCCTTGGAAACACCATATATTTT.

The V and J genes are TRBV5-1 and TRBJ2-3; TRBD2 might be the D (5 bases). With 1 base removed from V and 3 bases from J, the gap between germline ends came to 9 bases. CDR3 length equals 14 residues. The germline CDR1 and CDR2 sequences are SGHRS and YFSETQ. CDR3 DNA: TGCGCCAGCAGCTTGCTTTCGGGGACAGATACGCAGTATTTT. Amino acid sequence: CASSLLSGTDTQYF.

A single count supports this clone. The rearrangement joins TRBV15 to TRBJ2-7; D remains ambiguous. Trimming removed 0 bases at V and 0 bases at J, with 6 bases between. This CDR3 comprises 14 residues. In germline, CDR1 is LNHNV, CDR2 YYDKDF (reference sequence). This chain's CDR3 is CATSRDGSSYEQYF. CDR3 nucleotide sequence: TGTGCCACCAGCAGAGATGGTAGCTCCTACGAGCAGTACTTC.

CDR3 sequence reads: CASSLGRDPIQETQYF. The CDR3 nucleotides are TGTGCCAGCAGCTTAGGCAGGGACCCCATTCAAGAGACCCAGTACTTC. The V call is TRBV7-9, the J call TRBJ2-5; the D call may be TRBD1 or TRBD2 (5 bases each). The V end was cut by 1 base, the J end by 2 bases, with 14 bases between. Looked up from germline, CDR1 is SEHNR and CDR2 is FQNEAQ (reference sequence). This CDR3 spans 16 amino acids.

The genes are TRBV28 and TRBJ1-5; D perhaps matches TRBD1 (6 bases). CDR3 size: 15 residues. The V end was cut by 2 bases, the J end by 7 bases, with 15 bases between. Germline V gene lookup returns CDR1 MDHEN and CDR2 SYDVKM. The CDR3 DNA reads TGTGCCAGCAGTTTAGATTCGGGGAGGGGGCAGCCCCAGCATTTT. Protein product: CASSLDSGRGQPQHF.

V gene TRBV7-9 combines with J gene TRBJ1-3, with D possibly being TRBD1 (6 bases). The CDR3 contains 15 residues. The germline CDR1 and CDR2 sequences are SEHNR and FQNEAQ (reference sequence). V shed 1 base and J shed 4 bases, with 11 bases lying between them. CDR3 amino acids: CASSLVSGAGNTIYF. DNA for the CDR3: TGTGCCAGCAGCTTAGTTTCAGGGGCCGGAAACACCATATATTTT.

The chain uses TRBV7-9 and TRBJ1-1; D unclear. From germline, CDR1 is SEHNR and CDR2 FQNEAQ (reference sequence). CDR3 length: 14 amino acids. The V and J ends lost 4 bases and 5 bases respectively, with 14 bases between them. The DNA of the CDR3 is TGTGCCAGCAGCTCCACACTGGTCTATACTGAAGCTTTCTTT. Translated: CASSSTLVYTEAFF.

The V call is TRBV4-1, the J call TRBJ2-3, with 9 bases lining up with TRBD1. Germline V gives CDR1 MGHRA, CDR2 YSYEKL. Germline trimming cut 1 base from V and 5 bases from J; bases unmatched to any gene: 7. The CDR3 length is 16 residues. In DNA form, the CDR3 reads TGCGCCAGCAGCCAAGCCACAGGGGGCGGGAGAGATACGCAGTATTTT. It encodes CASSQATGGGRDTQYF.

The V and J genes are TRBV28 and TRBJ1-6; D not certain. Looked up from germline, CDR1 is MDHEN and CDR2 is SYDVKM. The CDR3 spans 14 residues. The germline V and J ends were trimmed by 6 bases and 8 bases, with 14 bases remaining between them. The CDR3 nucleotides read TGTGCCAGCAGAGGCAGCACCCGGGATTCACCCCTCCACTTT. It yields the protein CASRGSTRDSPLHF.

The chain is built from TRBV5-3 and TRBJ2-1; 11 bases are a match to TRBD2. TRBV5-3 is designated an ORF whose function remains uncertain. V gave up 1 base and J gave up 0 bases; unmatched junction bases: 12. The CDR3 contains 20 residues. CDR3 nucleotides: TGTGCCAGAAGCTTGTGTCGGGCTAGCGGGGGGTCAAGCTCCTACAATGAGCAGTTCTTC. This translates into CARSLCRASGGSSSYNEQFF.

V gene TRBV28 combines with J gene TRBJ1-1, with 8 bases identical to TRBD1. V shed 8 bases, J shed 1 base, and the junction held 6 bases outside the gene matches. CDR3 length equals 14 residues. The germline CDR1 and CDR2 sequences are MDHEN and SYDVKM. CDR3 region: CASLTGEENTEAFF. For the CDR3, the DNA is TGTGCCAGCCTGACAGGGGAAGAGAACACTGAAGCTTTCTTT.

The rearrangement joins TRBV5-6 to TRBJ1-1; D remains unclear. Trimming stripped 0 bases from V and 3 bases from J, with 9 bases between. This CDR3 is 14 amino acids long. CDR1 and CDR2 (germline): SGHDT, YYEEEE. CDR3 nucleotide sequence: TGTGCCAGCAGCTTGGCGGGGATCGACACTGAAGCTTTCTTT. Residues: CASSLAGIDTEAFF.

The chain links TRBV6-5 to TRBJ1-6; possible D gene TRBD1, 5 bases. The CDR3 runs to 15 residues. The V end lost 4 bases, the J end lost 4 bases, and 11 bases lay between the germline ends. Germline-derived CDR1 and CDR2 are MNHEY and SVGAGI. The CDR3 bases are TGTGCCAGCAGTTGGAGGGGACGGTATAATTCACCCCTCCACTTT. Its protein is CASSWRGRYNSPLHF.

This chain uses TRBV7-2 with TRBJ1-3, with 9 bases aligning to TRBD1. The CDR3 runs 16 residues. With 5 bases clipped from V and 2 bases from J, the junction kept 7 bases outside the gene matches. Germline V CDR1 and CDR2: SGHTA, FQGNSA. The CDR3 loop reads CASSEYRGHTGNTIYF. CDR3 DNA sequence: TGTGCCAGCAGCGAATACAGGGGGCATACTGGAAACACCATATATTTT.

This chain joins TRBV7-9 and TRBJ2-7, with TRBD2 as a possible D gene (5 bases). Germline CDR1 reads SEHNR; CDR2 reads FQNEAQ (reference sequence). Trimming took 3 bases from V and 3 from J, leaving 9 bases between them. The CDR3 covers 13 residues. The CDR3 spells CASSFTGVYEQYF. CDR3 coding DNA: TGTGCCAGCAGCTTTACCGGGGTCTACGAGCAGTACTTC.

The chain has TRBV12-3 or TRBV12-4 and TRBJ1-1; D gene ambiguous. The CDR3 covers 12 residues. V was pared by 4 bases and J by 4 bases, with 7 bases between. CDR3 residues: CASSSWGTEAFF. The DNA of the CDR3 is TGTGCCAGCAGTTCCTGGGGCACTGAAGCTTTCTTT.

V usage is TRBV5-1 and J usage is TRBJ1-5; D gene unclear. V lost 9 bases and J 0 bases, leaving 22 bases between the germline ends. There are 17 residues in the CDR3. Germline CDR1 and CDR2: SGHRS and YFSETQ. As DNA, the CDR3 is TGCGCCACTGCCCCGGGAGGGCGGACTATTAGCAATCAGCCCCAGCATTTT. Protein product: CATAPGGRTISNQPQHF. The complete variable domain, with remaining parts taken from reference TRBV5-1 and TRBJ1-5, reads KAGVTQTPRYLIKTRGQQVTLSCSPISGHRSVSWYQQTPGQGLQFLFEYFSETQRNKGNFPGRFSGRQFSNSRSEMNVSTLELGDSALYLCATAPGGRTISNQPQHFGDGTRLSIL.

The chain combines TRBV6-5 with TRBJ1-2, with D possibly matching TRBD1 (5 bases). This CDR3 has 13 residues. Trimming shortened V by 7 bases and J by 1 base, and 10 bases separated the two germline ends. The germline gives CDR1 MNHEY, CDR2 SVGAGI. The CDR3 DNA follows: TGTGCCAGCACAGGGCGACATAACTATGGCTACACCTTC. Translation: CASTGRHNYGYTF.